A single sample is the source of the 21 T cell receptor beta chains below, sequenced in a study of CD4 T cells in relation to SARS-CoV-2 and coronaviruses. Before the COVID-19 pandemic, during about 2010-2018, CD4+ T cells were taken from unexposed donors. Sequenced by immunoSEQ multiplex PCR; TCRdb stores in-frame clones only, minus some. This sample carries 50,000 to 70,000 clones, over 70% of them seen once, and the ten largest clones take 1.6%. Sequenced input: memory CD4+ T cells from PBMCs. Receptor source: a human donor in good health.

The V call is TRBV18, the J call TRBJ2-7; D might be TRBD1 (6 bases). V was pared by 3 bases and J by 2 bases, with 17 bases between. Germline V gene data show CDR1 as KGHSH and CDR2 as LQKENI. The CDR3 totals 16 residues. This CDR3 is CASSPRLGTSTYEQYF. CDR3 nucleotides: TGTGCCAGCTCACCCCGATTAGGGACAAGCACCTACGAGCAGTACTTC.

This chain joins TRBV5-1 and TRBJ2-7, with a possible D match to TRBD1 (6 bases). The germline V gene has CDR1 SGHRS and CDR2 YFSETQ. The CDR3 runs 15 residues. V dropped 2 bases and J dropped 3 bases, with 15 bases sitting between them. The CDR3, as DNA: TGCGCCAGCAGCTTCTTGACAGGTACGATCTACGAGCAGTACTTC. Its protein product is CASSFLTGTIYEQYF.

V is TRBV5-1 and J is TRBJ1-6; D gene unclear. The germline V gene has CDR1 SGHRS and CDR2 YFSETQ. V gave up 0 bases and J gave up 7 bases, with 8 bases separating them. The CDR3 extends over 14 amino acids. This CDR3 is CASSLEGRNSPLHF. In DNA, the CDR3 is TGCGCCAGCAGCTTGGAAGGGAGGAATTCACCCCTCCACTTT.

This clone was found once. CDR3 residues: CASSNQGSKGGTDTQYF. For the CDR3, the DNA is TGTGCCAGCAGCAATCAAGGGTCTAAGGGGGGCACAGATACGCAGTATTTT. This chain connects TRBV21-1 to TRBJ2-3; the D segment call TRBD1 is taken from the table without a DNA check. TRBV21-1 represents a pseudogene. This CDR3 contains 17 residues.

The chain carries TRBV18 and TRBJ2-1, with TRBD1 matching over 9 bases. Trimming took 5 bases from V and 6 from J; bases not matched to a gene: 8. CDR3 length: 15 residues. Germline V gene data show CDR1 as KGHSH and CDR2 as LQKENI. CDR3 sequence reads: CASSKPGQGGNEQFF. The CDR3 bases are TGTGCCAGCTCAAAGCCGGGACAGGGCGGCAATGAGCAGTTCTTC.

The chain uses TRBV2 and TRBJ1-2; TRBD1 matches at 9 bases. This CDR3 comprises 14 residues. The V and J ends lost 5 bases and 5 bases, in that order; junction bases with no gene match: 6. Germline CDR1 reads SNHLY; CDR2 reads FYNNEI. Here the CDR3 DNA reads TGTGCCAGCAGTTTACAGGGGGCCCAGTATGGCTACACCTTC. Translation gives CASSLQGAQYGYTF.

This chain uses TRBV2 with TRBJ2-4, with 10 nucleotides matching TRBD2. Germline V lookup: CDR1 SNHLY, CDR2 FYNNEI. The CDR3 has 13 residues. The V and J ends lost 4 bases and 15 bases, in that order; junction bases with no gene match: 9. The CDR3, as DNA: TGTGCCAGCAGTGTTACAGCGGGGGGGCGGGGGTACTTC. It translates to CASSVTAGGRGYF.

This clone was observed a handful of times. The genes are TRBV3-1 (or the pseudogene TRBV3-2) and TRBJ1-5; 8 bases match TRBD1. This CDR3 has 15 residues. Germline V gene lookup returns CDR1 LGHDT and CDR2 YNNKEL (reference sequence). V lost 3 bases, J lost 9 bases, and 10 bases stayed unmatched. The CDR3 here is CASSQDRVGSLPQHF. In DNA form, the CDR3 reads TGTGCCAGCAGCCAGGACAGGGTGGGATCATTGCCCCAGCATTTT.

V usage is TRBV14 and J usage is TRBJ2-1, with 9 bases fitting TRBD2. Unmatched junction bases numbered 7, after V lost 4 bases and J lost 6 bases. This CDR3 is built from 15 residues. Germline V CDR1 and CDR2: SGHDN, FVKESK. The CDR3 nucleotides are TGTGCCAGCAGCCCCCTTCTAGCGGGGTCCAATGAGCAGTTCTTC. Translation: CASSPLLAGSNEQFF.

The chain recombines TRBV30 with TRBJ1-5, with D unclear. The V gene lost 4 bases and the J gene lost 6 bases, with 13 bases spanning the gap. The CDR3 has 13 residues. Germline V lookup: CDR1 GTSNPN, CDR2 SVGIG (reference sequence). CDR3 region: CAWNSRYGQPQHF. CDR3 sequence (DNA): TGTGCCTGGAACAGTAGGTACGGTCAGCCCCAGCATTTT.

V and J are TRBV18 and TRBJ1-2, with D uncertain. The V gene's germline CDR1 is KGHSH and CDR2 LQKENI. This CDR3 is 13 amino acids long. Deletions cut 2 bases from V and 2 bases from J, with 6 bases between. As DNA, the CDR3 is TGTGCCAGCTCACCAGTAAAAAACTATGGCTACACCTTC. Translating it yields CASSPVKNYGYTF.

This chain connects TRBV5-1 to TRBJ1-1; D is possibly TRBD1 (5 bases). The CDR3 covers 15 residues. Trimming shortened V by 3 bases and J by 1 base, and 13 bases separated the two germline ends. Germline CDR1 and CDR2: SGHRS and YFSETQ. The CDR3 sequence is CASSWAWQGNTEAFF. In nucleotides, the CDR3 is TGCGCCAGCAGCTGGGCTTGGCAGGGGAACACTGAAGCTTTCTTT. Full variable domain (rest looked up from reference TRBV5-1 and TRBJ1-1): KAGVTQTPRYLIKTRGQQVTLSCSPISGHRSVSWYQQTPGQGLQFLFEYFSETQRNKGNFPGRFSGRQFSNSRSEMNVSTLELGDSALYLCASSWAWQGNTEAFFGQGTRLTVV.

The J gene is TRBJ2-5, the V gene TRBV2; the D gene could be TRBD1 or TRBD2 (5 bases each). The CDR3 is made up of 15 amino acids. Trimming took 4 bases from V and 0 from J, leaving 12 bases between them. CDR1 and CDR2 (germline): SNHLY, FYNNEI. This CDR3 is CASSGGMGHQETQYF. Written as DNA, the CDR3 is TGTGCCAGCAGTGGAGGGATGGGACACCAAGAGACCCAGTACTTC.

This sequence joins TRBV3-1 (or the pseudogene TRBV3-2) and TRBJ2-2; D could derive from TRBD1 or TRBD2 (5 bases each). Per germline, CDR1 LGHDT and CDR2 YNNKEL (reference sequence). Between the trimmed V and J ends, which lost 7 bases and 7 bases, there was a span of 13 bases. The CDR3 has 13 residues. The CDR3 region has the DNA TGTGCCAGCATCGGGACGTGGCACGGGGAGCTGTTTTTT. Protein: CASIGTWHGELFF.

The rearrangement uses TRBV30 and TRBJ1-5; D unresolved. Trimming took off 2 bases at V and 7 bases at J, with 15 bases between the two ends. The germline V gene encodes CDR1 GTSNPN and CDR2 SVGIG (reference sequence). The CDR3 is 14 residues long. In nucleotides, the CDR3 is TGTGCCTGGAGTCAGGCCCTCTTAGGGCAGCCCCAGCATTTT. Translation: CAWSQALLGQPQHF.

This clone appeared once. The chain couples TRBV7-8 to TRBJ2-1; perhaps TRBD2 as D (6 bases). The CDR3 sequence is 14 residues long. The V gene lost 2 bases and the J gene lost 13 bases, with 18 bases spanning the gap. From germline, CDR1 is SGHVS and CDR2 FQNEAQ. The CDR3 nucleotides are TGTGCCAGCAGCTTATTGTCATTGGGGGACTCCCAGTTCTTC. Translation gives CASSLLSLGDSQFF. Complete variable domain (other parts from reference TRBV7-8 and TRBJ2-1): GAGVSQSPRYKVAKRGQDVALRCDPISGHVSLFWYQQALGQGPEFLTYFQNEAQLDKSGLPSDRFFAERPEGSVSTLKIQRTQQEDSAVYLCASSLLSLGDSQFFGPGTRLTVL.

The chain has TRBV14 and TRBJ1-2; D not certain. From germline, CDR1 is SGHDN and CDR2 FVKESK. The V and J ends lost 1 base and 4 bases respectively, with 13 bases between them. The CDR3 is made up of 15 amino acids. The CDR3 protein is CASSQGTGLGYGYTF. CDR3 sequence (DNA): TGTGCCAGCAGCCAAGGAACGGGGTTGGGCTATGGCTACACCTTC. The whole variable domain, remainder taken from reference TRBV14 and TRBJ1-2, is EAGVTQFPSHSVIEKGQTVTLRCDPISGHDNLYWYRRVMGKEIKFLLHFVKESKQDESGMPNNRFLAERTGGTYSTLKVQPAELEDSGVYFCASSQGTGLGYGYTFGSGTRLTVV.

This clone was counted only a few times. The gene calls are TRBV11-3 and TRBJ2-3; 7 bases line up with TRBD1. The V and J ends lost 3 bases and 1 base, in that order; junction bases with no gene match: 4. Per the germline V gene, CDR1 is SGHNT and CDR2 is YENEEA. The CDR3 is 15 residues long. The CDR3 reads CASSLGQLGTDTQYF. Here the CDR3 DNA reads TGTGCCAGCAGCTTGGGACAGCTTGGCACAGATACGCAGTATTTT.

In nucleotides, the CDR3 is TGTGCCATCAATGGGGGAGAGGGCTCCTACGAGCAGTACTTC. Protein: CAINGGEGSYEQYF. The J gene is TRBJ2-7, the V gene TRBV10-3, with D perhaps TRBD1 or TRBD2 (5 bases each). Trimming took off 7 bases at V and 0 bases at J, with 13 bases between the two ends. CDR1 ENHRY and CDR2 SYGVKD come from the germline V gene. This CDR3 region has 14 residues.

The chain recombines TRBV3-1 (or the pseudogene TRBV3-2) with TRBJ2-2; 7 bases are a match to TRBD2. V was clipped by 4 bases and J by 1 base; unmatched bases: 6. The length of the CDR3 is 16 residues. Germline V gene sequence: CDR1 LGHDT, CDR2 YNNKEL (reference sequence). CDR3 sequence: CASSPPSGLNTGELFF. The CDR3 bases are TGTGCCAGCAGCCCGCCTAGCGGTCTGAACACCGGGGAGCTGTTTTTT.

The chain combines TRBV19 with TRBJ1-4, with TRBD1 as a possible D gene (5 bases). Germline CDR1 LNHDA, CDR2 SQIVND (reference sequence). The CDR3 length is 14 residues. V was cut by 9 bases and J by 3 bases, with 14 bases left in between. CDR3 loop: CASLAGAPNEKLFF. The CDR3, as DNA: TGTGCCAGCCTCGCCGGGGCCCCTAATGAAAAACTGTTTTTT.